The rows below give T cell receptor beta chains drawn from one sample of a study of T-cell memory formation after mild COVID-19. TCRdb independently ran MiXCR on the 5' RACE reads; one entry per CDR3 protein. The table shows 450,000 to 650,000 distinct CDR3 sequences, with less than 25% occurring only once. Sequencing was performed on PBMCs or a T cell subset sorted from them (not recorded which). The receptors here all came from an adult woman who had mild COVID-19 (a few samples of this study predate the infection). Cell type and time point are not known. CDR3s include the opening cysteine and the closing phenylalanine or tryptophan. The order of the fields is CDR3 length, J gene, V gene, D gene, clone size, CDR3 protein, CDR3 DNA. A D gene is named only where the DNA matches it firmly. Clone size is stated in some rows and not others, as once, few, many or a class when expanded.

CDR3 length: 13
J gene: TRBJ2-7
V gene: TRBV5-1
D gene: NA
clone size: few
CDR3 protein: CASSTGTATGQYF
CDR3 DNA: TGCGCCAGCAGCACTGGGACGGCTACGGGGCAGTACTTC

CDR3 length: 14
J gene: TRBJ1-3
V gene: TRBV5-1
D gene: NA
clone size: NA
CDR3 protein: CASSLEDPGNTIYF
CDR3 DNA: TGCGCCAGCAGCTTGGAAGACCCTGGAAACACCATATATTTT

CDR3 length: 14
J gene: TRBJ1-2
V gene: TRBV19
D gene: NA
clone size: NA
CDR3 protein: CASSLPGTGYGYTF
CDR3 DNA: TGTGCCAGTAGCCTTCCGGGCACAGGCTATGGCTACACCTTC

CDR3 length: 12
J gene: TRBJ2-7
V gene: TRBV5-1
D gene: TRBD1
clone size: NA
CDR3 protein: CASSNRGHEQYF
CDR3 DNA: TGCGCCAGCAGCAACAGGGGCCACGAGCAGTACTTC

CDR3 length: 13
J gene: TRBJ2-3
V gene: TRBV12-3/TRBV12-4
D gene: TRBD1
clone size: few
CDR3 protein: CASGRGLGDTQYF
CDR3 DNA: TGTGCCAGCGGCAGGGGGCTCGGAGATACGCAGTATTTT

CDR3 length: 13
J gene: TRBJ1-1
V gene: TRBV7-6
D gene: NA
clone size: many
CDR3 protein: CASSRDLNTEAFF
CDR3 DNA: TGTGCCAGCAGTCGGGACCTGAACACTGAAGCTTTCTTT

CDR3 length: 13
J gene: TRBJ1-2
V gene: TRBV27
D gene: NA
clone size: NA
CDR3 protein: CASRSATPRGYTF
CDR3 DNA: TGTGCCAGTCGTTCCGCTACCCCCCGGGGCTACACCTTC

CDR3 length: 16
J gene: TRBJ1-5
V gene: TRBV12-3/TRBV12-4
D gene: NA
clone size: few
CDR3 protein: CASSPTGTTVNQPQHF
CDR3 DNA: TGTGCCAGCAGTCCGACCGGGACGACCGTTAATCAGCCCCAGCATTTT

CDR3 length: 16
J gene: TRBJ1-3
V gene: TRBV24-1
D gene: TRBD1
clone size: few
CDR3 protein: CATSDPAGTGSDTIYF
CDR3 DNA: TGTGCCACCAGTGACCCCGCCGGGACAGGGAGTGACACCATATATTTT

CDR3 length: 14
J gene: TRBJ1-5
V gene: TRBV6-5
D gene: NA
clone size: few
CDR3 protein: CASSLRDTNQPQHF
CDR3 DNA: TGTGCCAGCAGTCTCCGGGACACCAATCAGCCCCAGCATTTT

CDR3 length: 13
J gene: TRBJ2-4
V gene: TRBV6-2/TRBV6-3
D gene: TRBD1
clone size: few
CDR3 protein: CASSAGTGSIQYF
CDR3 DNA: TGTGCCAGCAGCGCCGGGACAGGGAGCATTCAGTACTTC

CDR3 length: 15
J gene: TRBJ2-1
V gene: TRBV6-2/TRBV6-3
D gene: NA
clone size: NA
CDR3 protein: CASSYSFTMRGEQFF
CDR3 DNA: TGTGCCAGCAGTTACTCGTTTACGATGAGGGGGGAGCAGTTCTTC

CDR3 length: 15
J gene: TRBJ2-3
V gene: TRBV7-9
D gene: NA
clone size: few
CDR3 protein: CASSRYQISTDTQYF
CDR3 DNA: TGTGCCAGCAGCCGATATCAAATCTCCACAGATACGCAGTATTTT

CDR3 length: 16
J gene: TRBJ2-1
V gene: TRBV7-7
D gene: NA
clone size: few
CDR3 protein: CASSLLPRTANNEQFF
CDR3 DNA: TGTGCCAGCAGCTTACTACCCCGGACAGCGAACAATGAGCAGTTCTTC

CDR3 length: 13
J gene: TRBJ2-3
V gene: TRBV11-2
D gene: NA
clone size: NA
CDR3 protein: CASSFEVTDTQYF
CDR3 DNA: TGTGCCAGCAGCTTCGAGGTGACAGATACGCAGTATTTT

CDR3 length: 13
J gene: TRBJ1-2
V gene: TRBV11-3
D gene: NA
clone size: many
CDR3 protein: CASSLRTNYGYTF
CDR3 DNA: TGTGCCAGCAGCCTTCGGACTAATTATGGCTACACCTTC

CDR3 length: 14
J gene: TRBJ2-5
V gene: TRBV4-1
D gene: NA
clone size: many
CDR3 protein: CASSPTGLRETQYF
CDR3 DNA: TGCGCCAGCAGCCCCACAGGGCTCCGAGAGACCCAGTACTTC

CDR3 length: 13
J gene: TRBJ2-2
V gene: TRBV3-1
D gene: NA
clone size: many
CDR3 protein: CASSQARTGELFF
CDR3 DNA: TGTGCCAGCAGCCAAGCGAGGACCGGGGAGCTGTTTTTT

CDR3 length: 15
J gene: TRBJ2-3
V gene: TRBV12-3/TRBV12-4
D gene: TRBD2
clone size: few
CDR3 protein: CASGTTSGGAATQYF
CDR3 DNA: TGTGCCAGCGGCACGACTAGCGGGGGGGCGGCTACGCAGTATTTT

CDR3 length: 19
J gene: TRBJ2-1
V gene: TRBV6-6
D gene: TRBD2
clone size: NA
CDR3 protein: CASTRPGTSGRALGNEQFF
CDR3 DNA: TGTGCCAGCACACGCCCCGGGACTAGCGGGAGGGCCTTGGGGAATGAGCAGTTCTTC

CDR3 length: 15
J gene: TRBJ1-2
V gene: TRBV4-2
D gene: TRBD1
clone size: NA
CDR3 protein: CASSHRDRVNYGYTF
CDR3 DNA: TGTGCCAGCAGCCACCGGGACAGGGTAAACTATGGCTACACCTTC

CDR3 length: 17
J gene: TRBJ2-5
V gene: TRBV15
D gene: NA
clone size: NA
CDR3 protein: CATSRDLRGGFQETQYF
CDR3 DNA: TGTGCCACCAGCAGAGATTTGAGGGGTGGTTTCCAAGAGACCCAGTACTTC